These T cell receptor beta chains were read from a single sample in a study of cytomegalovirus exposure and HLA in healthy donors. Method: immunoSEQ multiplex PCR; TCRdb's copy keeps in-frame clones and lacks some. The data hold about 130,000 clones, with less than 80% observed a single time. Source material: PBMCs. All receptors come from a man aged 45-60 years in good health and CMV-seronegative. The CDR3 runs from the conserved cysteine through the conserved F or W. Fields, in order: clone size, J gene, D gene, V gene, CDR3 DNA, CDR3 protein. A D gene is named only where the DNA matches it firmly. Expanded clones get a size class; other rows say once, few or many, or leave the size out.

size: NA; J: TRBJ2-1; D: TRBD2; V: TRBV27; DNA: TGTGCCAGCAGTTTCACTAGCGGGGGGTTTGAGCAGTTCTTC; CDR3: CASSFTSGGFEQFF
size: NA; J: TRBJ2-2; D: TRBD2; V: TRBV19; DNA: TGTGCCAGTAGTACCGACCGAGTAGCGGGGGGGCCCGGGGAGCTGTTTTTT; CDR3: CASSTDRVAGGPGELFF
size: few; J: TRBJ2-1; D: NA; V: TRBV29-1; DNA: TGCAGCGTTGAGGGGGGGCTCGGGGTGGCTGAGCAGTTCTTC; CDR3: CSVEGGLGVAEQFF
size: NA; J: TRBJ2-7; D: NA; V: TRBV4-3; DNA: TGCGCCAGCAGCCGAGAGCACGACACCCCCTACGAGCAGTACTTC; CDR3: CASSREHDTPYEQYF
size: NA; J: TRBJ1-5; D: NA; V: TRBV6-6; DNA: TGTGCCAGCAGTGGGGGACAACAGCCCCAGCATTTT; CDR3: CASSGGQQPQHF
size: NA; J: TRBJ1-1; D: NA; V: TRBV6-5; DNA: TGTGCCAGCAGGACGGGGGACACTGAAGCTTTCTTT; CDR3: CASRTGDTEAFF
size: NA; J: TRBJ1-3; D: TRBD1; V: TRBV15; DNA: TGTGCCACCAGCAACGACAGGGCATCTGGAAACACCATATATTTT; CDR3: CATSNDRASGNTIYF
size: NA; J: TRBJ1-2; D: NA; V: TRBV9; DNA: TGTGCCAGCAGCGTAGAGGCACAGGGCCTCTATGGCTACACCTTC; CDR3: CASSVEAQGLYGYTF
size: NA; J: TRBJ1-1; D: NA; V: TRBV18; DNA: TGTGCCAGCTCACCATCCAAGCGGCCTGAAGCTTTCTTT; CDR3: CASSPSKRPEAFF
size: few; J: TRBJ2-5; D: NA; V: TRBV2; DNA: TGTGCCAGCAGTCTTCGATCGACCAACCTCGGGGAGACCCAGTACTTC; CDR3: CASSLRSTNLGETQYF
size: NA; J: TRBJ1-2; D: TRBD1; V: TRBV2; DNA: TGTGCCAGTGAGGGGGACAGGATTCACTATGGCTACACCTTC; CDR3: CASEGDRIHYGYTF
size: NA; J: TRBJ2-7; D: NA; V: TRBV6-5; DNA: TGTGCCAGCAGTTACTTCAGGACGGGAGACGAGCAGTACTTC; CDR3: CASSYFRTGDEQYF
size: NA; J: TRBJ2-3; D: NA; V: TRBV7-3; DNA: TGTGCCAGCAGCTCCCAAGGGATCCTGGGAGTTAGCACAGATACGCAGTATTTT; CDR3: CASSSQGILGVSTDTQYF
size: NA; J: TRBJ2-5; D: NA; V: TRBV28; DNA: TGTGCCAGCAGCATTAAACCGGGACACCCCCAAGAGACCCAGTACTTC; CDR3: CASSIKPGHPQETQYF
size: NA; J: TRBJ1-1; D: TRBD1; V: TRBV7-2; DNA: TGTGCCAGCAGCGACCGACAGGGGGCAAGAGAAGCTTTCTTT; CDR3: CASSDRQGAREAFF
size: NA; J: TRBJ2-3; D: NA; V: TRBV7-6; DNA: TGTGCCAGCAGCCCATATCCCGACGGGGGATATACGCAGTATTTT; CDR3: CASSPYPDGGYTQYF